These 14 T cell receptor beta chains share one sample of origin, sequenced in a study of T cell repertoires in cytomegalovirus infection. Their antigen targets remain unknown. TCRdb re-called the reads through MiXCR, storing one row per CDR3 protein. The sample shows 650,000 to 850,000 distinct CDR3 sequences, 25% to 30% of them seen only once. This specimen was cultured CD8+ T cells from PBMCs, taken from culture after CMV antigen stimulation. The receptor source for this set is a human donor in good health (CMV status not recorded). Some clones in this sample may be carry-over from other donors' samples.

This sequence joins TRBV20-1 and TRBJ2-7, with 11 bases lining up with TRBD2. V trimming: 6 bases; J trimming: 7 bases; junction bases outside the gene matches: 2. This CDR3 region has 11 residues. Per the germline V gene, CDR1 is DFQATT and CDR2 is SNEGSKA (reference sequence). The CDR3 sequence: CSAGTSGEQYF. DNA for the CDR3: TGCAGTGCCGGGACTAGCGGAGAGCAGTACTTC.

CDR3 sequence (DNA): TGTGCCAGCAGCCTCTACAGGGATCAGCCCCAGCATTTT. Translation gives CASSLYRDQPQHF. The chain is built from TRBV13 and TRBJ1-5, with a possible D match to TRBD1 (6 bases). The CDR3 totals 13 residues. Trimming shortened V by 5 bases and J by 5 bases, and 10 bases separated the two germline ends. The germline V gene encodes CDR1 PRHDT and CDR2 FYEKMQ (reference sequence).

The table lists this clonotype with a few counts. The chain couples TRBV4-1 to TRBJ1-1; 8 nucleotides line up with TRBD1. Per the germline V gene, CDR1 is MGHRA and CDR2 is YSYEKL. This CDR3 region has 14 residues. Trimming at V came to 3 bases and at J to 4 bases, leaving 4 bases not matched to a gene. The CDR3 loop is CASSQAGGPTEAFF. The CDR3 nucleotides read TGCGCCAGCAGCCAGGCAGGGGGCCCCACTGAAGCTTTCTTT.

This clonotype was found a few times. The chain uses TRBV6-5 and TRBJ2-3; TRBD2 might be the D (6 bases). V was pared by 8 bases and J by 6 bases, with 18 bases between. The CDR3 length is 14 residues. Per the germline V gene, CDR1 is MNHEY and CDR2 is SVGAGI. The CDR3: CASGSPEGLDTQYF. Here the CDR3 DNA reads TGTGCCAGCGGGTCCCCGGAGGGTTTGGATACGCAGTATTTT.

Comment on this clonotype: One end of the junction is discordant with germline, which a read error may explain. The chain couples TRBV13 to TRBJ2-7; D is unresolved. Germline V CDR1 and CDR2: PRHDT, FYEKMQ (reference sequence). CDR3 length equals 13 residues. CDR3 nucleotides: TGTGCCAGCAGCTTAGCCCCCTCCAACGAGCAGTACTTC. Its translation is CASSLAPSNEQYF.

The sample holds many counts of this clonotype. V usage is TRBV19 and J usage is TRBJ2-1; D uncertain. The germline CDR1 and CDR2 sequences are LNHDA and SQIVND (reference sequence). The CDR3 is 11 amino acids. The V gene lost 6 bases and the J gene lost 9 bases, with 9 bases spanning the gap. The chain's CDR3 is CASRNWGEQFF. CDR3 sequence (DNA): TGTGCCAGTAGGAACTGGGGTGAGCAGTTCTTC.

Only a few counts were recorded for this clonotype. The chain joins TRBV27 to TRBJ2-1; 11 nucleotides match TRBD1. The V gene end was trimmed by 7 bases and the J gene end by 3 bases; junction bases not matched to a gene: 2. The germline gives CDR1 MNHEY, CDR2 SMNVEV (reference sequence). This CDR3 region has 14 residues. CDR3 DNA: TGTGCCAGCATTGGGACAGGGGGCTACAATGAGCAGTTCTTC. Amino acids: CASIGTGGYNEQFF.

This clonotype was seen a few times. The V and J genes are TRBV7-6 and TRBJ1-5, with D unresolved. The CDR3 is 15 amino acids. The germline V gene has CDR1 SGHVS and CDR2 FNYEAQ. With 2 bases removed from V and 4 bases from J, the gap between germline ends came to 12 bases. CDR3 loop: CASSLRSEGNQPQHF. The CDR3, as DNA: TGTGCCAGCAGCTTACGATCAGAGGGTAATCAGCCCCAGCATTTT. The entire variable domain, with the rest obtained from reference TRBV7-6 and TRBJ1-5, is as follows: GAGVSQSPRYKVTKRGQDVALRCDPISGHVSLYWYRQALGQGPEFLTYFNYEAQQDKSGLPNDRFSAERPEGSISTLTIQRTEQRDSAMYRCASSLRSEGNQPQHFGDGTRLSIL.

CDR3 sequence reads: CASSAIGADTQYF. The CDR3 DNA sequence: TGTGCCAGCAGTGCTATCGGCGCAGATACGCAGTATTTT. The chain couples TRBV2 to TRBJ2-3; D is uncertain. This CDR3 is built from 13 residues. Germline V lookup: CDR1 SNHLY, CDR2 FYNNEI. Trimming shortened V by 4 bases and J by 4 bases, and 9 bases separated the two germline ends.

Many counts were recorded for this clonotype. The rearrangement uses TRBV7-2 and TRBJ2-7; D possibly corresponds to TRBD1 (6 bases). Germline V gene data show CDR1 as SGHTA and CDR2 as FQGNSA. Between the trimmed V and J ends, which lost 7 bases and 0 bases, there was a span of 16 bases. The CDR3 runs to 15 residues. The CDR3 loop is CASTLQGRSSYEQYF. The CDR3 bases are TGTGCCAGCACACTACAGGGCCGGAGCTCCTACGAGCAGTACTTC.

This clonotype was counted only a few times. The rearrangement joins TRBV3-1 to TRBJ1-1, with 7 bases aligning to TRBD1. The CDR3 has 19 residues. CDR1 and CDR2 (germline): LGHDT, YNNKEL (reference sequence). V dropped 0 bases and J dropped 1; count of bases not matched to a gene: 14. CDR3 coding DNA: TGTGCCAGCAGCCAAGATAACGACAGGGATTTGACAGGGAACACTGAAGCTTTCTTT. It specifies CASSQDNDRDLTGNTEAFF.

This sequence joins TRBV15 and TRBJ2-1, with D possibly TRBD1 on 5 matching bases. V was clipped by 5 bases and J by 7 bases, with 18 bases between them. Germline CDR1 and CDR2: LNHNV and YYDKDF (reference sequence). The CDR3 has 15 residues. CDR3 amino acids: CATSPHRGRVNEQFF. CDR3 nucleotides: TGTGCCACCAGCCCTCATAGGGGCAGGGTAAATGAGCAGTTCTTC.

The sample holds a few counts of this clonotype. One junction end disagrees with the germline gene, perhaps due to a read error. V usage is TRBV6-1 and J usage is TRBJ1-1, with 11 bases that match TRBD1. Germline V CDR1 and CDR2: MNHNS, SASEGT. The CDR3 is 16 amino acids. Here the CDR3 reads CASRARTGGRGTEASF. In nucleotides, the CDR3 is TGTGCCAGCAGAGCCCGGACAGGGGGCAGAGGCACTGAAGCTTCCTTT.

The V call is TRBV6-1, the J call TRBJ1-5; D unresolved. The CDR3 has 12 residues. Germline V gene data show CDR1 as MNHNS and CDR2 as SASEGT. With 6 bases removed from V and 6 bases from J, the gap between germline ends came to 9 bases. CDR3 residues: CASSINIQPQHF. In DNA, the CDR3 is TGTGCCAGCAGCATTAATATTCAGCCCCAGCATTTT.